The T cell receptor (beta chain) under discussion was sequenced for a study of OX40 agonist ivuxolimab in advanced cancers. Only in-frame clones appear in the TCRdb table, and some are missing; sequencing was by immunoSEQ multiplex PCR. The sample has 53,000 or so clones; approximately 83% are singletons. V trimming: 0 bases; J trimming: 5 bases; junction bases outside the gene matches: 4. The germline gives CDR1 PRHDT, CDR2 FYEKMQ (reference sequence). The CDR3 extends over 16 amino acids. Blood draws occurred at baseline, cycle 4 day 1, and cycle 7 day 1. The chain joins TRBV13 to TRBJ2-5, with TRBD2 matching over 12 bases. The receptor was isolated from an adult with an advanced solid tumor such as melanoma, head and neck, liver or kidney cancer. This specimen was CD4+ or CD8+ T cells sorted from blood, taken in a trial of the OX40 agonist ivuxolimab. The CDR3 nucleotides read TGTGCCAGCAGCTTAGGACTAGCGGGAGGCGGTGAGACCCAGTACTTC. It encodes CASSLGLAGGGETQYF.